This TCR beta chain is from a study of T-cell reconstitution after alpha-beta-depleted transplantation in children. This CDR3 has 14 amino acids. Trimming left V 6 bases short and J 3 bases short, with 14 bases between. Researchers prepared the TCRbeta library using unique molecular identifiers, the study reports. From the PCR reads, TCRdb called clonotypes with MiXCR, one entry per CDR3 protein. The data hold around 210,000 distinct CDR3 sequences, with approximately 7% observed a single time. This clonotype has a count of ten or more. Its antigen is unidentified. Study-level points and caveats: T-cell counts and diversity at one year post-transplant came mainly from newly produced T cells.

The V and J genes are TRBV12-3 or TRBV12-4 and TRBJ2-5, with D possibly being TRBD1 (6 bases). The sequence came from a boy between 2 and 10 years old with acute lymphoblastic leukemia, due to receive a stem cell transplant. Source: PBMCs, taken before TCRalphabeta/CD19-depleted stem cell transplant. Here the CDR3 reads CASRRTGTKETQYF. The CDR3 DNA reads TGTGCCAGCAGGAGAACCGGGACAAAAGAGACCCAGTACTTC.